The 19 T cell receptor beta chains listed next were all sequenced from one sample in a study of a mutant IDH1 vaccine in newly diagnosed glioma. Their antigens remain unidentified. The time point: week 23, last vaccination. Each vaccine dose was 300 ug of mutant IDH1 20-mer peptide, with topical imiquimod. Only in-frame clones appear in the TCRdb table, and some are missing; sequencing was by immunoSEQ multiplex PCR. This sample has 60,000 to 100,000 clones; approximately 85% occur once, and the top ten carry approximately 0.8%. The source was PBMCs, collected from a glioma patient whose treatment included an IDH1 peptide vaccine. The receptors here all came from a woman in her forties or fifties with glioma.

This sequence joins TRBV19 and TRBJ1-5; 7 bases match TRBD1. J lost 5 bases, V lost 2 bases, and 9 bases had no gene match. The CDR3 runs to 16 residues. Germline CDR1 reads LNHDA; CDR2 reads SQIVND (reference sequence). CDR3 amino acids: CASSIPRRQGYQPQHF. The CDR3 nucleotides are TGTGCCAGTAGTATACCCCGCAGACAGGGTTATCAGCCCCAGCATTTT.

CDR3: CASSTGDYINEQFF. DNA of the CDR3: TGTGCCAGTAGTACCGGGGACTACATCAATGAGCAGTTCTTC. V usage is TRBV19 and J usage is TRBJ2-1; 7 nucleotides match TRBD2. The CDR3 runs 14 residues. The ends lost 4 bases at V and 6 bases at J; junction bases unmatched: 6. Germline CDR1 reads LNHDA; CDR2 reads SQIVND (reference sequence).

V and J are TRBV29-1 and TRBJ2-5; TRBD2 matches at 14 bases. The DNA end is a closer match to TRBJ2-7, so the J assignment may be wrong. CDR1 is SQVTM, CDR2 ANQGSEA, per germline. The CDR3 is 17 residues long. The CDR3, as DNA: TGCAGCGTTGAAAAGACTAGCGGGAGGGCCTGGGGCTACGAGCAGTACTTC. Its protein product is CSVEKTSGRAWGYEQYF.

The rearrangement links TRBV7-9 to TRBJ1-4; 8 nucleotides agree with TRBD1. Germline CDR1 is SEHNR and CDR2 is FQNEAQ (reference sequence). With V trimmed by 6 bases and J by 8 bases, 11 bases remained unmatched. The CDR3 length is 15 residues. The CDR3 spells CASRAQGALREKLFF. The CDR3 DNA reads TGTGCCAGCAGGGCCCAGGGGGCGCTCAGGGAAAAACTGTTTTTT.

The chain is built from TRBV19 and TRBJ2-7; possible D gene TRBD2, 6 bases. The CDR3 runs 16 residues. V was pared by 2 bases and J by 1 base, with 15 bases between. Germline CDR1 and CDR2: LNHDA and SQIVND (reference sequence). Here the CDR3 DNA reads TGTGCCAGTAGTATATCAACCGGGACTCGTTCCTACGAGCAGTACTTC. The encoded protein is CASSISTGTRSYEQYF.

The genes are TRBV23-1 and TRBJ2-5; 12 bases are shared with TRBD2. TRBV23-1 has ORF status, its function being uncertain. The trim removed 0 bases at V and 4 bases at J, leaving 3 bases unmatched. The length of the CDR3 is 16 residues. CDR3 DNA sequence: TGCGCCAGCAGTCAATCGAGACTAGCGGGAGTAGAGACCCAGTACTTC. This translates into CASSQSRLAGVETQYF.

This chain uses TRBV12-1 with TRBJ2-1; the DNA was not compared with TRBD1, the D call given in the table. TRBV12-1 is a pseudogene locus. The CDR3 covers 14 residues. CDR3 region: CASSLGTGVNEQFF. The DNA of the CDR3 is TGTGCCAGCAGCCTCGGGACAGGGGTGAATGAGCAGTTCTTC.

The rearrangement joins TRBV28 to TRBJ2-3; 9 bases agree with TRBD2. The CDR3 consists of 16 residues. CDR1 and CDR2 (germline): MDHEN, SYDVKM. V lost 5 bases, J lost 4 bases, and 10 bases stayed unmatched. CDR3 region: CASSPSSGIGADTQYF. In DNA form, the CDR3 reads TGTGCCAGCAGTCCGTCTAGCGGGATTGGCGCAGATACGCAGTATTTT.

The CDR3 here is CASSPFGSPNQPQHF. In DNA form, the CDR3 reads TGTGCCAGCAGTCCATTCGGCAGTCCTAATCAGCCCCAGCATTTT. V gene TRBV27 combines with J gene TRBJ1-5; D not resolved. The germline V gene encodes CDR1 MNHEY and CDR2 SMNVEV (reference sequence). Trimming took off 5 bases at V and 4 bases at J, with 15 bases between the two ends. This CDR3 region has 15 residues.

The chain couples TRBV19 to TRBJ2-3; D is perhaps TRBD1 (6 bases). Trimming cost V 9 bases and J 3 bases, with 13 bases left between them. Per germline, CDR1 LNHDA and CDR2 SQIVND (reference sequence). CDR3 size: 13 residues. The CDR3 bases are TGTGCCAGCAGGGGAAAGGGGACAGATACGCAGTATTTT. Translation gives CASRGKGTDTQYF.

This clone came up once. This sequence joins TRBV6-6 and TRBJ2-3; 8 positions agree with TRBD2. Germline V gives CDR1 MNHNY, CDR2 SVGAGI (reference sequence). The junction had 6 bases not matched to a gene; V was cut back by 6 bases and J by 1 base. The CDR3 covers 15 residues. The CDR3 nucleotides are TGTGCCAGCAGCCGGGGGGGAGTGGGCACAGATACGCAGTATTTT. Translating gives CASSRGGVGTDTQYF.

In nucleotides, the CDR3 is TGTGCCAGCAGCTTAGCGGTCCAGCGCTACGAGCAGTACTTC. Amino acids: CASSLAVQRYEQYF. The chain employs TRBV7-8 and TRBJ2-7; D gene unclear. This CDR3 has 14 residues. V lost 0 bases and J 3 bases, leaving 9 bases between the germline ends. Per germline, CDR1 SGHVS and CDR2 FQNEAQ.

The V call is TRBV10-1, the J call TRBJ2-7; the D is unclear. This CDR3 spans 12 amino acids. V was cut by 2 bases and J by 6 bases, with 8 bases left in between. The V gene's germline CDR1 is WNHNN and CDR2 SYGVQD (reference sequence). CDR3: CASSEPGAEQYF. The DNA of the CDR3 is TGCGCCAGCAGTGAGCCGGGTGCCGAGCAGTACTTC.

This chain joins TRBV19 and TRBJ2-2, with 16 nucleotides matching TRBD2. This CDR3 has 19 amino acids. V lost 6 bases and J lost 0; bases outside the gene matches: 7. CDR1 and CDR2 (germline): LNHDA, SQIVND (reference sequence). The CDR3 bases are TGTGCCAGTAGCATCTTGGGACTAGCGGGAGGGGCGAACACCGGGGAGCTGTTTTTT. It encodes CASSILGLAGGANTGELFF.

This sequence joins TRBV2 and TRBJ1-1; 9 nucleotides match TRBD1. The J segment lost 0 bases and the V segment lost 2 bases, leaving 7 bases of the junction unmatched. The germline gives CDR1 SNHLY, CDR2 FYNNEI. This CDR3 is built from 17 residues. Here the CDR3 DNA reads TGTGCCAGCAGTGAATTTAGGACAGGGGTCATGAACACTGAAGCTTTCTTT. Encoded protein: CASSEFRTGVMNTEAFF.

V gene TRBV28 combines with J gene TRBJ2-7, with 7 bases lining up with TRBD1. Germline V gene sequence: CDR1 MDHEN, CDR2 SYDVKM. The CDR3 covers 14 residues. Trimming took 5 bases from V and 5 from J; bases not matched to a gene: 9. CDR3 region: CASSPNQGVDEQYF. The CDR3 bases are TGTGCCAGCAGTCCAAATCAGGGGGTGGACGAGCAGTACTTC.

This chain uses TRBV10-3 with TRBJ2-7; 10 nucleotides align to TRBD2. V was clipped by 5 bases and J by 5 bases; unmatched bases: 9. The CDR3 has 15 residues. Germline-derived CDR1 and CDR2 are ENHRY and SYGVKD. CDR3 sequence (DNA): TGTGCCATCAGTACAGCTAGCGGGGGAGGGAACGAGCAGTACTTC. It specifies CAISTASGGGNEQYF.

This clone appeared a single time. The chain uses TRBV2 and TRBJ2-5; 12 positions match TRBD2. The CDR3 is made up of 15 amino acids. The V segment lost 4 bases and the J segment 5 bases; nucleotides outside the gene matches: 5. Germline V CDR1 and CDR2: SNHLY, FYNNEI. DNA of the CDR3: TGTGCCAGCAGTGCGCGACTAGCGGGAGTTGAGACCCAGTACTTC. Encoded protein: CASSARLAGVETQYF. The full variable domain, in which reference TRBV2 and TRBJ2-5 provide the parts outside the CDR3, is EPEVTQTPSHQVTQMGQEVILRCVPISNHLYFYWYRQILGQKVEFLVSFYNNEISEKSEIFDDQFSVERPDGSNFTLKIRSTKLEDSAMYFCASSARLAGVETQYFGPGTRLLVL.

The chain links TRBV7-9 to TRBJ2-1; D may be TRBD2 (5 bases). V lost 1 base and J lost 10, with 8 bases in between. Germline CDR1 SEHNR, CDR2 FQNEAQ (reference sequence). This CDR3 comprises 12 residues. This CDR3 reads CASSLGGYEQFF. In nucleotides, the CDR3 is TGTGCCAGCAGCTTAGGAGGGTACGAGCAGTTCTTC.